The 6 T cell receptor beta chains listed next were all sequenced from one sample in a study of T cell responses to AZD1222 COVID-19 vaccine. Clones were sequenced by immunoSEQ multiplex PCR, and TCRdb holds only the in-frame ones, with some missing. This table holds some 130,000 clones, around nine tenths found once. The sample in question was peripheral blood, obtained on day 0 of AZD1222 vaccination. All receptors derive from an adult in good health.

As concerns this clone: Other DNA sequences within the sample encode an identical CDR3. The chain is built from TRBV18 and TRBJ2-2, with D unresolved. The CDR3 length is 12 residues. V dropped 3 bases and J dropped 8 bases, with 7 bases sitting between them. Germline CDR1 KGHSH, CDR2 LQKENI. This chain's CDR3 is CASSPEVGELFF. The CDR3 bases are TGTGCCAGCTCACCCGAAGTAGGGGAGCTGTTTTTT.

J is TRBJ1-1 and V is TRBV6-1; D ambiguous. V shed 0 bases and J shed 8 bases, with 10 bases lying between them. The V gene's germline CDR1 is MNHNS and CDR2 SASEGT. The length of the CDR3 is 13 residues. CDR3 in amino acids: CASSEAKAREAFF. The CDR3 DNA follows: TGTGCCAGCAGTGAAGCGAAGGCACGCGAAGCTTTCTTT.

This chain links TRBV7-3 with TRBJ1-2; no clear D. The CDR3 consists of 14 residues. V was cut by 3 bases and J by 2 bases, with 10 bases left in between. Germline V gives CDR1 SGHTA, CDR2 FQGTGA. In DNA form, the CDR3 reads TGTGCCAGCAGCTTGGCCCACGGAAACTATGGCTACACCTTC. Amino acids: CASSLAHGNYGYTF.

This clone was observed a handful of times. V is TRBV29-1 and J is TRBJ1-5; weak D call: TRBD1 (5 bases). CDR3 length equals 14 residues. The V end lost 0 bases, the J end lost 5 bases, and 11 bases lay between the germline ends. Germline V lookup: CDR1 SQVTM, CDR2 ANQGSEA. CDR3 loop: CSVEDGAGDQPQHF. The DNA of the CDR3 is TGCAGCGTTGAAGATGGCGCGGGGGATCAGCCCCAGCATTTT.

The chain employs TRBV7-9 and TRBJ2-7, with TRBD2 matching 11 bases. This CDR3 has 14 amino acids. Trimming cost V 6 bases and J 4 bases; bases outside gene matches: 5. Germline CDR1 and CDR2: SEHNR and FQNEAQ (reference sequence). CDR3 DNA sequence: TGTGCCAGCAGTTCCGGGACTAGCGGATACGAGCAGTACTTC. Protein: CASSSGTSGYEQYF.

This clone occurred a few times. V and J are TRBV6-6 and TRBJ1-6; tentative D call: TRBD1 (5 bases). This CDR3 is 14 amino acids long. The ends were cut back, 7 bases at V and 9 bases at J, with 16 bases in the middle. Germline-derived CDR1 and CDR2 are MNHNY and SVGAGI (reference sequence). The CDR3 sequence: CASTSSTGGSPLHF. The CDR3 DNA is TGTGCCAGCACCTCTTCTACAGGAGGTTCACCCCTCCACTTT.